What follows are 22 T cell receptor beta chains derived from one specimen sequenced in a study of blood T cell repertoires in COVID-19. This table comes from immunoSEQ multiplex PCR, and its TCRdb copy is limited to in-frame clones, with some not included. The top ten hold around 0.9% of the sample, which has about 120,000 clones, less than 85% seen once. The specimen sequenced was peripheral blood. The receptors stem from a human donor with acute or convalescent COVID-19. The donor label of this sample is uncertain.

The J gene is TRBJ1-5, the V gene TRBV5-6; 9 positions agree with TRBD1. Germline-derived CDR1 and CDR2 are SGHDT and YYEEEE. The CDR3 extends over 15 amino acids. The V gene end was trimmed by 4 bases and the J gene end by 4 bases; junction bases not matched to a gene: 6. Written as DNA, the CDR3 is TGTGCCAGCAGCCTACAGGGGGCTAGGAATCAGCCCCAGCATTTT. Translation gives CASSLQGARNQPQHF.

This clone was seen a few times. The V and J genes are TRBV5-5 and TRBJ1-1; no clear D. The CDR3 contains 13 residues. V lost 4 bases, J lost 1 base, and 8 bases lay in between. In germline, CDR1 is SGHKS, CDR2 YYEKEE (reference sequence). The CDR3: CASSQQRNTEAFF. Written as DNA, the CDR3 is TGTGCCAGCAGCCAACAGAGGAACACTGAAGCTTTCTTT.

The chain has TRBV7-3 and TRBJ1-3; no reliable D call. The V gene's germline CDR1 is SGHTA and CDR2 FQGTGA. The V end was cut by 0 bases, the J end by 0 bases, with 9 bases between. The length of the CDR3 is 16 residues. The CDR3 protein is CASSLTPGISGNTIYF. CDR3 nucleotide sequence: TGTGCCAGCAGCTTAACGCCGGGGATCTCTGGAAACACCATATATTTT.

This clone was seen a few times. The chain recombines TRBV4-1 with TRBJ1-4; 7 bases map to TRBD1. The CDR3 is made up of 12 amino acids. Germline V gene data show CDR1 as MGHRA and CDR2 as YSYEKL. The V segment lost 0 bases and the J segment 14 bases; nucleotides outside the gene matches: 3. The CDR3 loop reads CASSQDQGQLFF. The CDR3 nucleotides are TGCGCCAGCAGCCAAGATCAGGGACAGCTGTTTTTT.

The sample holds a few counts of this clone. V gene TRBV7-9 combines with J gene TRBJ2-3, with 9 nucleotides matching TRBD2. V dropped 4 bases and J dropped 1; count of bases not matched to a gene: 3. Germline V gene sequence: CDR1 SEHNR, CDR2 FQNEAQ (reference sequence). The CDR3 covers 15 residues. The CDR3 DNA follows: TGTGCCAGCAGCTCGTGGACTAGCGGCACAGATACGCAGTATTTT. This translates into CASSSWTSGTDTQYF.

This chain links TRBV7-8 with TRBJ1-3, with TRBD1 as a possible D gene (5 bases). V lost 1 base, J lost 8 bases, and 27 bases lay in between. Germline CDR1 is SGHVS and CDR2 is FQNEAQ. CDR3 length: 19 residues. This chain's CDR3 is CASSLVGLGLGPKGDTIYF. CDR3 DNA: TGTGCCAGCAGCTTAGTGGGCCTAGGGTTGGGGCCTAAAGGAGACACCATATATTTT.

This clone was counted at least ten times. This chain joins TRBV2 and TRBJ2-5; D might be TRBD1 (5 bases). Germline CDR1 is SNHLY and CDR2 is FYNNEI. Trimming stripped 6 bases from V and 1 base from J, with 9 bases between. This CDR3 is built from 13 residues. The CDR3 sequence: CASSRQSQETQYF. The CDR3 DNA sequence: TGTGCCAGCAGCAGACAGTCCCAAGAGACCCAGTACTTC.

This clone appeared many times. This chain connects TRBV5-1 to TRBJ1-2, with TRBD1 matching over 7 bases. Unmatched junction bases numbered 10, after V lost 1 base and J lost 4 bases. This CDR3 region has 16 residues. Germline V gene sequence: CDR1 SGHRS, CDR2 YFSETQ. CDR3 residues: CASSLTGATISYGYTF. CDR3 sequence (DNA): TGCGCCAGCAGCTTGACAGGGGCGACCATCAGCTATGGCTACACCTTC.

The genes are TRBV6-5 and TRBJ2-3, with 7 bases identical to TRBD2. CDR3 length: 15 residues. Germline V gives CDR1 MNHEY, CDR2 SVGAGI. As DNA, the CDR3 is TGTGCAACTAGGGAGGGGAACAGAGGGACAGATACGCAGTATTTT. Translated: CATREGNRGTDTQYF.

The V and J genes are TRBV20-1 and TRBJ2-1, with TRBD2 as a possible D gene (7 bases). The CDR3 is made up of 14 amino acids. V was shortened by 3 bases and J by 6 bases, with 15 bases between the two germline ends. The germline V gene has CDR1 DFQATT and CDR2 SNEGSKA (reference sequence). In DNA, the CDR3 is TGCAGTGCTAGTACGGGGGGCTATATCAATGAGCAGTTCTTC. The encoded protein is CSASTGGYINEQFF.

The rearrangement uses TRBV6-6 and TRBJ2-7; the match to TRBD2 covers 7 bases. Germline V gene data show CDR1 as MNHNY and CDR2 as SVGAGI (reference sequence). This CDR3 is built from 12 residues. The J segment lost 3 bases and the V segment lost 5 bases, leaving 1 base of the junction unmatched. The CDR3: CASSTGGYEQYV. Written as DNA, the CDR3 is TGTGCCAGCAGTACGGGGGGCTACGAGCAGTACGTC.

The CDR3 nucleotides read TGTGCCAGCAGCCAAGAAGCTAGCGGGGGGCAGGGGGAGACCCAGTACTTC. Translation gives CASSQEASGGQGETQYF. This chain connects TRBV3-1 (or the pseudogene TRBV3-2) to TRBJ2-5; TRBD2 aligns across 11 bases. CDR3 length: 17 residues. Germline V CDR1 and CDR2: LGHDT, YNNKEL (reference sequence). V was clipped by 0 bases and J by 5 bases; unmatched bases: 8.

This chain uses TRBV5-1 with TRBJ1-6; D is ambiguous. The germline V and J ends were trimmed by 0 bases and 3 bases, with 4 bases remaining between them. The CDR3 is 14 amino acids. Germline loops: CDR1 SGHRS, CDR2 YFSETQ. CDR3 DNA sequence: TGCGCCAGCAGCTTGGCAGACTATAATTCACCCCTCCACTTT. This encodes CASSLADYNSPLHF.

The rearrangement uses TRBV5-4 and TRBJ2-3, with D perhaps TRBD2 (6 bases). V shed 4 bases and J shed 2 bases, with 17 bases lying between them. This CDR3 region has 16 residues. Germline V lookup: CDR1 SGHNT, CDR2 YYREEE (reference sequence). The CDR3 loop reads CASSRSAGHITDTQYF. The CDR3, as DNA: TGTGCCAGCAGCCGATCAGCGGGCCATATCACAGATACGCAGTATTTT.

The chain joins TRBV5-1 to TRBJ1-6, with 9 bases lining up with TRBD1. Germline loops: CDR1 SGHRS, CDR2 YFSETQ. J gave up 10 bases and V 4 bases, and 9 bases lay outside the gene matches. The CDR3 covers 15 residues. CDR3 sequence reads: CASSRDRALQSPLHF. CDR3 nucleotide sequence: TGCGCCAGCAGCCGGGACAGGGCCCTGCAGTCACCCCTCCACTTT.

In this sample, this clone turned up many times. The chain recombines TRBV27 with TRBJ1-1, with 9 bases identical to TRBD1. After removal of 3 bases from V and 1 base from J, the junction contained 3 bases not matched to a gene. CDR1 is MNHEY and CDR2 is SMNVEV in the germline V gene (reference sequence). The length of the CDR3 is 15 residues. The CDR3 loop reads CASSLGQGSNTEAFF. The DNA for the CDR3 is TGTGCCAGCAGTTTGGGACAGGGATCGAACACTGAAGCTTTCTTT.

This clone was detected ten times or more. The chain combines TRBV5-5 with TRBJ1-1, with 8 nucleotides matching TRBD1. The CDR3 is 16 amino acids. The ends lost 2 bases at V and 1 base at J; junction bases unmatched: 7. Germline loops: CDR1 SGHKS, CDR2 YYEKEE (reference sequence). The CDR3 loop is CASSFSGGWKNTEAFF. DNA of the CDR3: TGTGCCAGCAGCTTTTCAGGGGGCTGGAAGAACACTGAAGCTTTCTTT. Based on the CDR3 plus reference TRBV5-5 and TRBJ1-1, the full variable domain is DAGVTQSPTHLIKTRGQQVTLRCSPISGHKSVSWYQQVLGQGPQFIFQYYEKEERGRGNFPDRFSARQFPNYSSELNVNALLLGDSALYLCASSFSGGWKNTEAFFGQGTRLTVV.

This clone occurred once. The V gene is TRBV11-2, the J gene TRBJ2-7; TRBD2 matches 11 bases. The J segment lost 2 bases and the V segment lost 1 base, leaving 4 bases of the junction unmatched. This CDR3 contains 16 residues. Germline V lookup: CDR1 SGHAT, CDR2 FQNNGV. The CDR3 DNA follows: TGTGCCAGCAGCTTAGTGACTAGCGGGGCGACCTACGAGCAGTACGTC. Encoded protein: CASSLVTSGATYEQYV.

J is TRBJ1-2 and V is TRBV4-1; 7 bases agree with TRBD1. The CDR3 runs to 15 residues. The germline V gene encodes CDR1 MGHRA and CDR2 YSYEKL. V dropped 0 bases and J dropped 2; count of bases not matched to a gene: 3. CDR3 sequence reads: CASSQDAGQNYGYTF. The CDR3 bases are TGCGCCAGCAGCCAAGATGCGGGACAGAACTATGGCTACACCTTC.

The rearrangement joins TRBV21-1 to TRBJ2-7; TRBD1, the table's D call, lacks a check against the DNA. TRBV21-1 is annotated as a pseudogene. CDR3 length: 17 amino acids. CDR3 in amino acids: CASSSHRPQGFAYEQYV. The CDR3 bases are TGTGCCAGCAGCTCCCACCGGCCCCAGGGCTTCGCCTACGAGCAGTACGTC.

This clone was detected only a few times. The rearrangement uses TRBV2 and TRBJ2-1; TRBD1 agrees at 8 bases. Germline loops: CDR1 SNHLY, CDR2 FYNNEI. The CDR3 totals 12 residues. The V and J ends lost 2 bases and 15 bases, in that order; junction bases with no gene match: 6. CDR3 amino acids: CASSETRDRSFF. CDR3 bases: TGTGCCAGCAGTGAAACTCGGGACAGGTCGTTCTTC. The whole variable domain, remainder taken from reference TRBV2 and TRBJ2-1, is EPEVTQTPSHQVTQMGQEVILRCVPISNHLYFYWYRQILGQKVEFLVSFYNNEISEKSEIFDDQFSVERPDGSNFTLKIRSTKLEDSAMYFCASSETRDRSFFGPGTRLTVL.

V is TRBV7-8 and J is TRBJ2-5; TRBD2 matches at 7 bases. The CDR3 loop spans 13 amino acids. With V trimmed by 5 bases and J by 13 bases, 13 bases remained unmatched. The germline gives CDR1 SGHVS, CDR2 FQNEAQ. The CDR3 region is CASSQESGAARYF. The CDR3 bases are TGTGCCAGCAGCCAAGAGAGCGGGGCGGCTCGGTACTTC. The full variable domain, rest sourced from reference TRBV7-8 and TRBJ2-5, is GAGVSQSPRYKVAKRGQDVALRCDPISGHVSLFWYQQALGQGPEFLTYFQNEAQLDKSGLPSDRFFAERPEGSVSTLKIQRTQQEDSAVYLCASSQESGAARYFGPGTRLLVL.